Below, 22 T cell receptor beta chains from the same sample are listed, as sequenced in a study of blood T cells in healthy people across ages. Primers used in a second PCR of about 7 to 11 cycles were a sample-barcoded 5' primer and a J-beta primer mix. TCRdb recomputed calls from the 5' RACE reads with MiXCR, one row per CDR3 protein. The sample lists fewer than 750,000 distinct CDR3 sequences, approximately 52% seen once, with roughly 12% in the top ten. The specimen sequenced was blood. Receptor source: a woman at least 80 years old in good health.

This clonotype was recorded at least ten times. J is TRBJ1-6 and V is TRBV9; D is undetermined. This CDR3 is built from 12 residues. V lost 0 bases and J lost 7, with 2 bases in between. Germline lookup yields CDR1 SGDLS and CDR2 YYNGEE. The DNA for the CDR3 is TGTGCCAGCAGCGTAGGGAATTCACCCCTCCACTTT. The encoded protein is CASSVGNSPLHF. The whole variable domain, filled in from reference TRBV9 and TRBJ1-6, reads DSGVTQTPKHLITATGQRVTLRCSPRSGDLSVYWYQQSLDQGLQFLIQYYNGEERAKGNILERFSAQQFPDLHSELNLSSLELGDSALYFCASSVGNSPLHFGNGTRLTVT.

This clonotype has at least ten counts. The CDR3 sequence: CASSGATGVYNEQFF. The CDR3 DNA is TGTGCCAGCAGCGGAGCGACAGGGGTCTACAATGAGCAGTTCTTC. The chain links TRBV9 to TRBJ2-1; 8 bases are shared with TRBD1. V gave up 3 bases and J gave up 3 bases; unmatched junction bases: 5. The CDR3 is 15 residues long. Germline V gene lookup returns CDR1 SGDLS and CDR2 YYNGEE.

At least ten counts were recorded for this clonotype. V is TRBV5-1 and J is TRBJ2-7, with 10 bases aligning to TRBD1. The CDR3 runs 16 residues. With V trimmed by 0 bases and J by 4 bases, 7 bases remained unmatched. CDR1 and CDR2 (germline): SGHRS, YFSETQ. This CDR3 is CASSLAGTGVQYEQYF. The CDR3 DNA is TGCGCCAGCAGCTTGGCAGGGACAGGGGTCCAATACGAGCAGTACTTC.

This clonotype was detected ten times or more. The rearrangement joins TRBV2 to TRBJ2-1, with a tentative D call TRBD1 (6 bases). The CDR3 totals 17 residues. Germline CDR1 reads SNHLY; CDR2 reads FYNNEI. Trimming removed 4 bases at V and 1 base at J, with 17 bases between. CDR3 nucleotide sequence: TGTGCCAGCAGTGGGTGGGGGCGTCAACTTTCCTACAATGAGCAGTTCTTC. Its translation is CASSGWGRQLSYNEQFF.

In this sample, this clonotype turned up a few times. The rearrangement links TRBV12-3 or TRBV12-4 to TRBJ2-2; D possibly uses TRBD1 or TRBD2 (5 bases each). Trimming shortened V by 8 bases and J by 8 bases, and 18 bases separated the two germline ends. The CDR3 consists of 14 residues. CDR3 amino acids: CASRAGGTRGELFF. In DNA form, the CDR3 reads TGTGCCAGCCGCGCTGGGGGTACAAGGGGGGAGCTGTTTTTT.

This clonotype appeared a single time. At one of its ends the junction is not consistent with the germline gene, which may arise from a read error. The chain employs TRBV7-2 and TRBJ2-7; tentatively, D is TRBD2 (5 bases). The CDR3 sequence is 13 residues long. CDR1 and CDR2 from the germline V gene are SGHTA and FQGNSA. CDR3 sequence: CASSLGRSYERFF. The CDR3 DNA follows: TGTGCCAGCAGCTTAGGGCGGTCCTACGAGCGGTTCTTC.

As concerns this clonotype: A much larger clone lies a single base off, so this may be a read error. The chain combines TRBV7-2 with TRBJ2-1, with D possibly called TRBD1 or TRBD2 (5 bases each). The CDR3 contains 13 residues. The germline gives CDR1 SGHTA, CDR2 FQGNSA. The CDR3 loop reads CASSPGTYDEQFF. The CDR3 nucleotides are TGTGCCAGCAGCCCTGGGACCTACGATGAGCAGTTCTTC.

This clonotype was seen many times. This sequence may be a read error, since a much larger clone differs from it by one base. As DNA, the CDR3 is TGCGCCAGCAGCGTGGCCGAGGGAGATGGCTACACCTTC. Translated: CASSVAEGDGYTF. The rearrangement joins TRBV5-1 to TRBJ1-2; D is ambiguous. CDR3 length: 13 residues. The V end was cut by 4 bases, the J end by 6 bases, with 13 bases between. Germline lookup yields CDR1 SGHRS and CDR2 YFSETQ.

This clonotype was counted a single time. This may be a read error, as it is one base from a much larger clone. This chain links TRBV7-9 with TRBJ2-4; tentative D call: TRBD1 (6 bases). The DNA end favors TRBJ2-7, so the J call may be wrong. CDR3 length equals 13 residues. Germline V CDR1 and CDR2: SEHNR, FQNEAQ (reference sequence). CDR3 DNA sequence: TGTGCCAGCGGTCGACAGGCTTCCTACGAGCAGTACTTC. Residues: CASGRQASYEQYF.

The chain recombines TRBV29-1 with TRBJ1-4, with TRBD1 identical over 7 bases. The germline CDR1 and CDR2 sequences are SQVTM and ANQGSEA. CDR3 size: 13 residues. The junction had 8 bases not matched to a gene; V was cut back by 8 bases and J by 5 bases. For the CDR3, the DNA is TGCAGCTCGAGGGACAGTCTAAATGAAAAACTGTTTTTT. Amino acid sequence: CSSRDSLNEKLFF.

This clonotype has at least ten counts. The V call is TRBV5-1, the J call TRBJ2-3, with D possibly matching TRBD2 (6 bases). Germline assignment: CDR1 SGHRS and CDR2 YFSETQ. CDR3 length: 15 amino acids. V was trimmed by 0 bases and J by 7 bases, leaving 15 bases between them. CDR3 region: CASSLVADLSYTQYF. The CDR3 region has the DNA TGCGCCAGCAGCTTGGTAGCGGACCTCTCGTATACGCAGTATTTT.

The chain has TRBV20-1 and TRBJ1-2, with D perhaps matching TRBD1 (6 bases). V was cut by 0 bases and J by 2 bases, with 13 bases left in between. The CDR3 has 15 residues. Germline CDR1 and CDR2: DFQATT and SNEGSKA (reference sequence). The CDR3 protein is CSAREPGEANYGYTF. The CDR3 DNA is TGCAGTGCTAGAGAGCCAGGGGAGGCGAACTATGGCTACACCTTC.

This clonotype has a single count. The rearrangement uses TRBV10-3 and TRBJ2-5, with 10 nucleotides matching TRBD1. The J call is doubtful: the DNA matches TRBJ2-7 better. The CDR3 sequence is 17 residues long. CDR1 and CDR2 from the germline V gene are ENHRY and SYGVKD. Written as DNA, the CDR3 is TGTGCCATCAGTGAGTTGGAGACAGGGGGCATGGACTACGAGCAGTACTTC. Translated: CAISELETGGMDYEQYF.

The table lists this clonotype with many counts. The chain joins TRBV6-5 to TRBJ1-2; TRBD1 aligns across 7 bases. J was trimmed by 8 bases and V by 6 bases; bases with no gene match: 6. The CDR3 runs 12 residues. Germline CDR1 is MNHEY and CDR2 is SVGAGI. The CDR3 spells CASRPTGNGYTF. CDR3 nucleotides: TGTGCCAGCAGGCCGACAGGGAACGGCTACACCTTC.

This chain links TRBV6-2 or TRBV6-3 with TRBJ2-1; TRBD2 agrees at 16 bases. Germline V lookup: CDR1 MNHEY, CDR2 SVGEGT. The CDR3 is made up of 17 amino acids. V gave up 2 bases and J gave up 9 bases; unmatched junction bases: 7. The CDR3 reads CASSYRTGTSGGGEQFF. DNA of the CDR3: TGTGCCAGCAGTTACCGAACCGGGACTAGCGGGGGGGGTGAGCAGTTCTTC.

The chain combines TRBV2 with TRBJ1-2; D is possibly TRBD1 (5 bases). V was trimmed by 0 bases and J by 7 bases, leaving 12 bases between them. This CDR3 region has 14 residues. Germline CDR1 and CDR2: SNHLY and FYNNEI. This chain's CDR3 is CASSEALAGFGYTF. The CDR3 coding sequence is TGTGCCAGCAGTGAAGCGCTTGCAGGGTTTGGCTACACCTTC.

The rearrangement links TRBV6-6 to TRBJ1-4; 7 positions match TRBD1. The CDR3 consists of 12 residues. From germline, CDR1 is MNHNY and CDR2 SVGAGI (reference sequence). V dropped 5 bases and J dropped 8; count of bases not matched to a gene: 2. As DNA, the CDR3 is TGTGCCAGCAGTACAGGGGACGAAAAACTGTTTTTT. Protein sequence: CASSTGDEKLFF.

CDR3 nucleotides: TGTGCCAGCAGCGTAGAAGACTCCAGTTTTCGGTATTTT. Protein: CASSVEDSSFRYF. This sequence joins TRBV9 and TRBJ2-3, with unresolved D. V lost 0 bases and J 14 bases, leaving 16 bases between the germline ends. The V gene's germline CDR1 is SGDLS and CDR2 YYNGEE. CDR3 size: 13 residues.

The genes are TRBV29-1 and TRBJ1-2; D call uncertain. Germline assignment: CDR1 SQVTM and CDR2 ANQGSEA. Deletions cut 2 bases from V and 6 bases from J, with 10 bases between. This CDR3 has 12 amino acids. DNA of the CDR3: TGCAGCGTTGAAAAAGTGGTTAATGGCTACACCTTC. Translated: CSVEKVVNGYTF.

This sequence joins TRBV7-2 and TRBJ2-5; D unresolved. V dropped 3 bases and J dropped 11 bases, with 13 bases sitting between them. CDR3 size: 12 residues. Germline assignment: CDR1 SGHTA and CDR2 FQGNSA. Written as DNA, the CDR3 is TGTGCCAGCAGCTTGCTACAAAATGAGCAGTACTTC. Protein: CASSLLQNEQYF.

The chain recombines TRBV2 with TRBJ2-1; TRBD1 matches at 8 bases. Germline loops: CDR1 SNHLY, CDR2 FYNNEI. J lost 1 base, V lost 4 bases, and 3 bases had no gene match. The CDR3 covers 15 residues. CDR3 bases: TGTGCCAGCAGTGGGCAGGGGGCTTCCTACAATGAGCAGTTCTTC. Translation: CASSGQGASYNEQFF.

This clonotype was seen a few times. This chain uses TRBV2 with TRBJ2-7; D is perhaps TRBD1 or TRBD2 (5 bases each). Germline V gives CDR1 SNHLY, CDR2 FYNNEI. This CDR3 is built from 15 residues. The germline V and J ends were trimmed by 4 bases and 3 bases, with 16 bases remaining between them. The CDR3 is CASSGGRGRSYEQYF. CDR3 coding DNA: TGTGCCAGCAGTGGGGGTAGGGGACGGAGCTACGAGCAGTACTTC.